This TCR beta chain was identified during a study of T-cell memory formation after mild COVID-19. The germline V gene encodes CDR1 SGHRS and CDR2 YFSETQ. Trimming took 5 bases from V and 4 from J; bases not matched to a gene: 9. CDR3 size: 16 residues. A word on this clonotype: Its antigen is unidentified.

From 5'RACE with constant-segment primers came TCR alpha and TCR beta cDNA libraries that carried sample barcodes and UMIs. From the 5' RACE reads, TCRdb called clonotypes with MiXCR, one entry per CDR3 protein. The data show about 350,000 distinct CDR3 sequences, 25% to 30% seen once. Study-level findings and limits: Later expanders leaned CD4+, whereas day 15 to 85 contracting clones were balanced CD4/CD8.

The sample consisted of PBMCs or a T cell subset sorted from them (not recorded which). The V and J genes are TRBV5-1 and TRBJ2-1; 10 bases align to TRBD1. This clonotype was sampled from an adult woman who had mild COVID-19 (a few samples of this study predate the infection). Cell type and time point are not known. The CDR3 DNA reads TGCGCCAGCAGTCAATCCGGGACAGGGGCTTACAATGAGCAGTTCTTC. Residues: CASSQSGTGAYNEQFF.